This TCR beta chain is drawn from a study of technical replicates of blood from a handful of donors. The protocol was immunoSEQ multiplex PCR, while the TCRdb copy is restricted to in-frame clones and leaves out a portion. This table holds about 81,000 clones, roughly 95% found once. The CDR3 contains 11 residues. Trimming removed 6 bases from V and 8 bases from J, with 10 bases in between. The germline V gene encodes CDR1 SNHLY and CDR2 FYNNEI. The J gene is TRBJ1-2, the V gene TRBV2; no definite D call. Sequencing used T cells isolated from PBMCs. The TCR comes from a human donor in good health. In DNA, the CDR3 is TGTGCCAGCAGGGATGGCGGCGGCTACACCTTC. Translating gives CASRDGGGYTF. Using reference TRBV2 and TRBJ1-2 for the parts outside the CDR3, the full variable domain is EPEVTQTPSHQVTQMGQEVILRCVPISNHLYFYWYRQILGQKVEFLVSFYNNEISEKSEIFDDQFSVERPDGSNFTLKIRSTKLEDSAMYFCASRDGGGYTFGSGTRLTVV.